Listed here are 26 T cell receptor beta chains from one sample, sequenced in a study of cytomegalovirus exposure and HLA in healthy donors (dated by TCRdb to about 2017). The library was generated by the immunoSEQ multiplex PCR assay. For the multiplex PCR, a mixture combining 60 forward primers for TCR Vbeta segments and 13 reverse primers for TCR Jbeta segments was used. TCRdb's version of the immuneACCESS table is confined to in-frame rearrangements and falls short of the full clone set. An unresolved V gene accounts for under half of the shortfall where checked; the remainder is of unknown origin. The sample table contains 110,000 or so clones; only one count was recorded for roughly three quarters of them. Roughly 6% of the sample is held by the ten biggest clonotypes. Input material: PBMCs. The receptor set was obtained from a male donor in good health and CMV-seronegative.

This clone was observed once. The V and J genes are TRBV11-3 and TRBJ2-7, with TRBD2 matching over 9 bases. There are 17 residues in the CDR3. Trimming removed 1 base from V and 2 bases from J; junction bases left unmatched: 9. CDR1 is SGHNT and CDR2 is YENEEA in the germline V gene. CDR3 residues: CASSLGGYSGSPYEQYF. For the CDR3, the DNA is TGTGCCAGCAGCTTAGGGGGATATAGCGGGAGCCCCTACGAGCAGTACTTC.

V and J are TRBV13 and TRBJ2-2; 10 bases line up with TRBD2. Germline V CDR1 and CDR2: PRHDT, FYEKMQ (reference sequence). This CDR3 contains 17 residues. V gave up 4 bases and J gave up 3 bases; unmatched junction bases: 8. The CDR3 region is CASSSHGLAADTGELFF. The CDR3 DNA is TGTGCCAGCAGCTCACACGGACTAGCGGCGGACACCGGGGAGCTGTTTTTT.

The chain uses TRBV5-1 and TRBJ1-1; perhaps TRBD1 as D (5 bases). The CDR3 totals 13 residues. Germline V gene sequence: CDR1 SGHRS, CDR2 YFSETQ. The V end lost 0 bases, the J end lost 4 bases, and 7 bases lay between the germline ends. In DNA, the CDR3 is TGCGCCAGCAGCTTGGCCCAGGGCACTGAAGCTTTCTTT. Its translation: CASSLAQGTEAFF.

Regarding this clone: A clone one base away is much larger, so this may be a read error. The V call is TRBV2, the J call TRBJ2-3, with 10 bases that match TRBD2. Germline V lookup: CDR1 SNHLY, CDR2 FYNNEI. The CDR3 totals 15 residues. The J segment lost 0 bases and the V segment lost 3 bases, leaving 0 bases of the junction unmatched. The DNA for the CDR3 is TGTGCCAGCAGTGAGACTAGCGGGAGCACAGATACGCAGTATTTT. Its translation is CASSETSGSTDTQYF.

The chain joins TRBV2 to TRBJ2-5; TRBD1 matches at 8 bases. The CDR3 loop spans 16 amino acids. Unmatched junction bases numbered 8, after V lost 4 bases and J lost 1 base. CDR1 SNHLY and CDR2 FYNNEI come from the germline V gene. The CDR3 is CASSGRPGGLQETQYF. DNA of the CDR3: TGTGCCAGCAGTGGGCGCCCAGGGGGCCTCCAAGAGACCCAGTACTTC.

This clone has only a few counts. J is TRBJ1-1 and V is TRBV27; weak D call: TRBD1 (5 bases). The CDR3 covers 13 residues. V gave up 7 bases and J gave up 3 bases, with 12 bases separating them. In germline, CDR1 is MNHEY, CDR2 SMNVEV (reference sequence). CDR3 coding DNA: TGTGCCAGCATGCTGGGGCTGGACACTGAAGCTTTCTTT. Residues: CASMLGLDTEAFF.

The chain links TRBV2 to TRBJ2-1; 11 nucleotides align to TRBD2. Looked up from germline, CDR1 is SNHLY and CDR2 is FYNNEI. The V and J ends lost 4 bases and 6 bases, in that order; junction bases with no gene match: 5. This CDR3 comprises 15 residues. CDR3 DNA sequence: TGTGCCAGCAGTGTCTTCCTAGCGGGAGGCAATGAGCAGTTCTTC. It is translated as CASSVFLAGGNEQFF.

The V and J genes are TRBV9 and TRBJ1-1; a possible D gene is TRBD1 (6 bases). The CDR3 has 14 amino acids. CDR1 is SGDLS, CDR2 YYNGEE, per germline. V lost 3 bases, J lost 4 bases, and 13 bases lay in between. The CDR3 region has the DNA TGTGCCAGCAGCGCGGGGGGCCGGGGCACTGAAGCTTTCTTT. Amino acids: CASSAGGRGTEAFF.

This clone has just one count. The V call is TRBV3-1 (or the pseudogene TRBV3-2), the J call TRBJ1-2; D not resolved. The CDR3 contains 9 residues. Germline V CDR1 and CDR2: LGHDT, YNNKEL (reference sequence). V was shortened by 8 bases and J by 14 bases, with 12 bases between the two germline ends. The CDR3 here is CASGPRSTF. The DNA for the CDR3 is TGTGCCAGCGGGCCAAGATCTACCTTC.

A single count supports this clone. The chain carries TRBV18 and TRBJ2-1, with TRBD2 matching over 13 bases. The CDR3 runs to 16 residues. CDR1 and CDR2 (germline): KGHSH, LQKENI. Unmatched junction bases numbered 7, after V lost 3 bases and J lost 8 bases. CDR3 region: CASSPRLAGGTDEQFF. The DNA of the CDR3 is TGTGCCAGCTCACCTAGACTAGCGGGAGGAACCGATGAGCAGTTCTTC.

The chain combines TRBV2 with TRBJ1-5, with 9 bases lining up with TRBD1. Germline V gives CDR1 SNHLY, CDR2 FYNNEI. With 5 bases clipped from V and 2 bases from J, the junction kept 19 bases outside the gene matches. CDR3 size: 20 residues. CDR3 residues: CASSRISGTGTMMGNQPQHF. CDR3 bases: TGTGCCAGCAGTCGGATTTCCGGGACAGGGACCATGATGGGCAATCAGCCCCAGCATTTT.

The CDR3 region has the DNA TGTGCCAGCAGTTACCTCCTCCTATGTCCGGGACAGTCTTACAATGAGCAGTTCTTC. This encodes CASSYLLLCPGQSYNEQFF. This chain connects TRBV6-7 to TRBJ2-1, with 7 bases lining up with TRBD1. TRBV6-7 has ORF status, its function being uncertain. CDR3 size: 19 residues. V was pared by 2 bases and J by 4 bases, with 17 bases of the junction left unmatched.

The V and J genes are TRBV9 and TRBJ2-7, with 9 bases that match TRBD2. The germline V gene encodes CDR1 SGDLS and CDR2 YYNGEE. The CDR3 consists of 14 residues. V lost 4 bases, J lost 2 bases, and 4 bases stayed unmatched. CDR3 in DNA: TGTGCCAGCAGCTCTAGCGGGGAGGCCTACGAGCAGTACTTC. It is translated as CASSSSGEAYEQYF. The whole variable domain, remainder taken from reference TRBV9 and TRBJ2-7, is DSGVTQTPKHLITATGQRVTLRCSPRSGDLSVYWYQQSLDQGLQFLIQYYNGEERAKGNILERFSAQQFPDLHSELNLSSLELGDSALYFCASSSSGEAYEQYFGPGTRLTVT.

As for this clone: At one of its ends the junction is not consistent with the germline gene, which may arise from a read error. CDR3: CSSSGDGKGGTEAFF. CDR3 DNA sequence: TGTTCCAGCAGCGGAGACGGAAAGGGAGGGACTGAAGCTTTCTTT. The V and J genes are TRBV7-9 and TRBJ1-1; D remains ambiguous. CDR3 length: 15 amino acids. Germline lookup yields CDR1 SEHNR and CDR2 FQNEAQ (reference sequence). Complete variable domain (other parts from reference TRBV7-9 and TRBJ1-1): DTGVSQNPRHKITKRGQNVTFRCDPISEHNRLYWYRQTLGQGPEFLTYFQNEAQLEKSRLLSDRFSAERPKGSFSTLEIQRTEQGDSAMYLCSSSGDGKGGTEAFFGQGTRLTVV.

The chain is built from TRBV4-3 and TRBJ1-2; D is perhaps TRBD1 (6 bases). The V gene lost 0 bases and the J gene lost 8 bases, with 16 bases spanning the gap. CDR1 and CDR2 from the germline V gene are LGHNA and YSLEER. The CDR3 loop spans 15 amino acids. CDR3 in amino acids: CASSQDIGGRRGYTF. In DNA form, the CDR3 reads TGCGCCAGCAGCCAAGATATTGGGGGCAGACGGGGCTACACCTTC.

The chain recombines TRBV5-1 with TRBJ2-1, with TRBD2 matching 13 bases. The V gene's germline CDR1 is SGHRS and CDR2 YFSETQ. V trimming: 0 bases; J trimming: 3 bases; junction bases outside the gene matches: 6. The CDR3 totals 18 residues. The CDR3 here is CASSLVSGTSGDYNEQFF. The CDR3 coding sequence is TGCGCCAGCAGCTTGGTATCCGGGACTAGCGGGGACTACAATGAGCAGTTCTTC.

The chain's CDR3 is CASSQVVTIGKADTQYF. In DNA, the CDR3 is TGCGCCAGCAGCCAAGTAGTGACTATCGGGAAGGCAGATACGCAGTATTTT. This chain joins TRBV4-3 and TRBJ2-3; a weak D match, TRBD2 (5 bases). V was shortened by 1 base and J by 4 bases, with 18 bases between the two germline ends. The CDR3 runs 17 residues. Germline CDR1 LGHNA, CDR2 YSLEER.

The chain uses TRBV11-1 and TRBJ1-1, with TRBD1 matching over 7 bases. CDR3 length: 17 residues. CDR1 is SGHAT and CDR2 is FQDESV in the germline V gene (reference sequence). Trimming cost V 4 bases and J 1 base; bases outside gene matches: 12. CDR3 DNA sequence: TGTGCCAGCAGCTCGACAGGGAGTATCCCCACGAACACTGAAGCTTTCTTT. Its protein is CASSSTGSIPTNTEAFF.

V usage is TRBV7-2 and J usage is TRBJ1-1; D is perhaps TRBD1 (5 bases). The V end was cut by 2 bases, the J end by 0 bases, with 10 bases between. The CDR3 runs 15 residues. Germline V gives CDR1 SGHTA, CDR2 FQGNSA. The CDR3: CASSLSQGMNTEAFF. The CDR3, as DNA: TGTGCCAGCAGCTTATCGCAGGGTATGAACACTGAAGCTTTCTTT.

The chain employs TRBV25-1 and TRBJ1-3; D not certain. This CDR3 comprises 14 residues. V was shortened by 1 base and J by 0 bases, with 4 bases between the two germline ends. Germline-derived CDR1 and CDR2 are MGHDK and SYGVNS. CDR3 residues: CASSEWSSGNTIYF. The CDR3 DNA follows: TGTGCCAGCAGTGAATGGAGCTCTGGAAACACCATATATTTT.

The chain uses TRBV30 and TRBJ1-3, with TRBD1 matching 9 bases. The CDR3 has 16 amino acids. Per germline, CDR1 GTSNPN and CDR2 SVGIG (reference sequence). J gave up 1 base and V 2 bases, and 6 bases lay outside the gene matches. The CDR3 region has the DNA TGTGCCTGGAGTCCCCCCGGGACAGGGTCTGGAAACACCATATATTTT. Residues: CAWSPPGTGSGNTIYF. Filled out from reference TRBV30 and TRBJ1-3, the complete variable domain reads SQTIHQWPATLVQPVGSPLSLECTVEGTSNPNLYWYRQAAGRGLQLLFYSVGIGQISSEVPQNLSASRPQDRQFILSSKKLLLSDSGFYLCAWSPPGTGSGNTIYFGEGSWLTVV.

V is TRBV7-2 and J is TRBJ2-5; TRBD2 is a possible D gene (6 bases). The CDR3 has 15 residues. V was pared by 1 base and J by 4 bases, with 13 bases between. From germline, CDR1 is SGHTA and CDR2 FQGNSA. CDR3 amino acids: CASSLDVRRGETQYF. As DNA, the CDR3 is TGTGCCAGCAGCTTAGATGTCCGGCGGGGAGAGACCCAGTACTTC.

This chain joins TRBV5-4 and TRBJ1-2, with a possible D match to TRBD1 (6 bases). CDR3 length equals 15 residues. In germline, CDR1 is SGHNT, CDR2 YYREEE (reference sequence). V lost 0 bases to trimming and J lost 7 bases, with 16 bases between them. This CDR3 reads CASSLAGRGPFGYTF. In DNA, the CDR3 is TGTGCCAGCAGCTTGGCAGGCAGGGGTCCTTTTGGCTACACCTTC.

The rearrangement uses TRBV27 and TRBJ2-2; 7 positions agree with TRBD2. CDR3 length equals 14 residues. Germline V gives CDR1 MNHEY, CDR2 SMNVEV (reference sequence). V was clipped by 6 bases and J by 6 bases; unmatched bases: 7. The CDR3 DNA is TGTGCCAGCAGGGCGGGAGAAGTCGCCGGGGAGCTGTTTTTT. Translated: CASRAGEVAGELFF.

The V and J genes are TRBV6-1 and TRBJ2-7; possibly TRBD1 for D (5 bases). The CDR3 contains 15 residues. Trimming stripped 6 bases from V and 0 bases from J, with 15 bases between. Germline V gene sequence: CDR1 MNHNS, CDR2 SASEGT. This CDR3 is CASRTRATISYEQYF. The CDR3 coding sequence is TGTGCCAGCAGGACCAGGGCTACTATCTCCTACGAGCAGTACTTC.

J is TRBJ2-7 and V is TRBV7-9; TRBD1 aligns across 11 bases. This CDR3 has 16 residues. Germline CDR1 is SEHNR and CDR2 is FQNEAQ (reference sequence). V shed 5 bases, J shed 4 bases, and the junction held 10 bases outside the gene matches. CDR3 amino acids: CASSTSPGQGGYEQYF. The CDR3 DNA is TGTGCCAGCAGCACCAGCCCGGGACAGGGGGGGTACGAGCAGTACTTC.